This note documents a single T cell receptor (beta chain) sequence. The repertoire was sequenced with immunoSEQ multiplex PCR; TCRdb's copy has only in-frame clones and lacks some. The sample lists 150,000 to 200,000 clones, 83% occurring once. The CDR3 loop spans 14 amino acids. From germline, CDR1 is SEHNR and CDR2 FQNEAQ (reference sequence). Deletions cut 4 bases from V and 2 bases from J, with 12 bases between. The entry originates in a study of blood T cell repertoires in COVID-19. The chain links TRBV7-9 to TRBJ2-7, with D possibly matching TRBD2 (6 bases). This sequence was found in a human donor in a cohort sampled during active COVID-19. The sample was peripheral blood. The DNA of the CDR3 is TGTGCCAGCAGCTCGGGACTTCAGGCCTACGAGCAGTACTTC. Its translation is CASSSGLQAYEQYF.